This TCR beta chain is drawn from a study of T cells after posttransplantation cyclophosphamide. This CDR3 contains 14 residues. Per the germline V gene, CDR1 is ENHRY and CDR2 is SYGVKD. Trimming took 8 bases from V and 1 from J; bases not matched to a gene: 6. Sequencing used immunoSEQ multiplex PCR; TCRdb keeps in-frame clones, though not all of them. The table lists approximately 39,000 clones, no singletons, with about 2.3% in the top ten. The sample holds many counts of this clone. Its cognate antigen is unknown. Points from the study as a whole: Tissue-infiltrating T cells from skin or gut overlapped little with blood T cells.

The TCR sequence derives from a man aged 50 to 59 in good health, CMV-negative, and a related stem cell transplant donor. Sequencing input: PBMCs. V usage is TRBV10-3 and J usage is TRBJ2-3, with TRBD1 matching over 7 bases. CDR3 nucleotides: TGTGCCATCGGTACAGGGGACCGCACAGATACGCAGTATTTT. Its translation is CAIGTGDRTDTQYF.